Listed below are T cell receptor beta chains from one sample, sequenced in a study of CXCR3-negative and CXCR3-positive naive CD8 T cells. TCRdb derives one entry per CDR3 protein from the 5' RACE reads, leaving out DNA. The record lists some 99,000 distinct CDR3 sequences, of which the ten most abundant hold approximately 1%. The sample comprised naive CXCR3+ CD8+ T cells from blood. All receptors derive from a human donor in good health. Some clones in this sample may be carry-over from other donors' samples. The CDR3 runs from the conserved cysteine through the conserved F or W. Fields, in order: V gene, CDR3 length, J gene, CDR3 protein.

v_call: TRBV23-1; cdr3_length: 17; j_call: TRBJ2-1; cdr3_aa: CASSQRGGGSSYNEQFF
v_call: TRBV7-9; cdr3_length: 14; j_call: TRBJ1-2; cdr3_aa: CASSYSTGEGGYTF
v_call: TRBV7-2; cdr3_length: 17; j_call: TRBJ2-5; cdr3_aa: CASSLRRLAGVQETQYF
v_call: TRBV27; cdr3_length: 15; j_call: TRBJ2-5; cdr3_aa: CASSQGQGAGETQYF
v_call: TRBV7-6; cdr3_length: 20; j_call: TRBJ2-3; cdr3_aa: CASSLLVGRGATLSTDTQYF
v_call: TRBV7-9; cdr3_length: 14; j_call: TRBJ1-1; cdr3_aa: CASSLGTQNTEAFF
v_call: TRBV7-8; cdr3_length: 14; j_call: TRBJ2-1; cdr3_aa: CASSITGQGYEQFF
v_call: TRBV6-2/TRBV6-3; cdr3_length: 12; j_call: TRBJ1-1; cdr3_aa: CASSYPGTDKPF
v_call: TRBV29-1; cdr3_length: 17; j_call: TRBJ2-7; cdr3_aa: CSVAGEEQGGPAYEQYF
v_call: TRBV11-2; cdr3_length: 16; j_call: TRBJ2-2; cdr3_aa: CASSLVEGSATGELFF
v_call: TRBV12-5; cdr3_length: 15; j_call: TRBJ1-1; cdr3_aa: CARRPDRGLNTEAFF
v_call: TRBV5-1; cdr3_length: 17; j_call: TRBJ2-7; cdr3_aa: CASSWSGTSGRTYEQYF
v_call: TRBV27; cdr3_length: 20; j_call: TRBJ2-1; cdr3_aa: CASSLIGLKKDREDRNEQFF
v_call: TRBV2; cdr3_length: 13; j_call: TRBJ2-7; cdr3_aa: CASRPTSVYEQYF
v_call: TRBV6-5; cdr3_length: 15; j_call: TRBJ2-7; cdr3_aa: CASSGTGFGPYEQYF
v_call: TRBV11-2; cdr3_length: 17; j_call: TRBJ1-2; cdr3_aa: CASSLNRAGIEVGGYTF
v_call: TRBV12-3/TRBV12-4; cdr3_length: 20; j_call: TRBJ2-2; cdr3_aa: CASSPPPGLAGGPVTGELFF
v_call: TRBV29-1; cdr3_length: 15; j_call: TRBJ2-3; cdr3_aa: CSVEAWGYSTDTQYF
v_call: TRBV4-1; cdr3_length: 12; j_call: TRBJ2-1; cdr3_aa: CASSFTSDEQFF
v_call: TRBV12-3/TRBV12-4; cdr3_length: 16; j_call: TRBJ2-2; cdr3_aa: CASSPTSGGATGELFF
v_call: TRBV30; cdr3_length: 17; j_call: TRBJ2-2; cdr3_aa: CAWSVEGGDSEHRGAVF
v_call: TRBV25-1; cdr3_length: 12; j_call: TRBJ1-1; cdr3_aa: CASSEGHPEAFF
v_call: TRBV7-7; cdr3_length: 13; j_call: TRBJ2-3; cdr3_aa: CASSSYMADTQYF
v_call: TRBV10-3; cdr3_length: 15; j_call: TRBJ2-5; cdr3_aa: CAISESKGQGAILYF
v_call: TRBV14; cdr3_length: 18; j_call: TRBJ1-6; cdr3_aa: CASSQEQRWGSYNSPLHF
v_call: TRBV13; cdr3_length: 16; j_call: TRBJ2-3; cdr3_aa: CASSVAGGPRTDTQYF
v_call: TRBV11-2; cdr3_length: 15; j_call: TRBJ2-3; cdr3_aa: CASSLPASGGDTQYF
v_call: TRBV9; cdr3_length: 12; j_call: TRBJ1-1; cdr3_aa: CASTDDREQTFF
v_call: TRBV6-5; cdr3_length: 17; j_call: TRBJ1-1; cdr3_aa: CASSSASGRALSTEAFF
v_call: TRBV7-3; cdr3_length: 17; j_call: TRBJ2-1; cdr3_aa: CASTLIGGGAYWVEQFF
v_call: TRBV29-1; cdr3_length: 14; j_call: TRBJ2-1; cdr3_aa: CSARATGGGNEQFF
v_call: TRBV28; cdr3_length: 14; j_call: TRBJ1-1; cdr3_aa: CASSSPTEPIKAFF
v_call: TRBV6-6; cdr3_length: 13; j_call: TRBJ2-5; cdr3_aa: CASSYGPGETQYF
v_call: TRBV6-2/TRBV6-3; cdr3_length: 12; j_call: TRBJ2-3; cdr3_aa: CASSYPSQTQYF
v_call: TRBV29-1; cdr3_length: 13; j_call: TRBJ1-4; cdr3_aa: CSVKAATNEKLFF
v_call: TRBV5-6; cdr3_length: 14; j_call: TRBJ2-5; cdr3_aa: CASGPTGLRETQYF
v_call: TRBV4-3; cdr3_length: 16; j_call: TRBJ2-7; cdr3_aa: CASSQDSRSKSYEQYF
v_call: TRBV10-3; cdr3_length: 12; j_call: TRBJ1-5; cdr3_aa: CAISDTDGTAHF
v_call: TRBV4-3; cdr3_length: 17; j_call: TRBJ1-1; cdr3_aa: CASSHTPRVGENTEAFF
v_call: TRBV6-2/TRBV6-3; cdr3_length: 11; j_call: TRBJ2-7; cdr3_aa: CASSWGREQYF
v_call: TRBV27; cdr3_length: 16; j_call: TRBJ1-2; cdr3_aa: CASSSNLDRANYGYTF
v_call: TRBV29-1; cdr3_length: 16; j_call: TRBJ1-2; cdr3_aa: CSVEDEARGRNYGYTF
v_call: TRBV10-3; cdr3_length: 14; j_call: TRBJ2-7; cdr3_aa: CAITAALSSYEQYF
v_call: TRBV7-7; cdr3_length: 16; j_call: TRBJ2-5; cdr3_aa: CASSPGQIPNQETQYF
v_call: TRBV9; cdr3_length: 13; j_call: TRBJ1-2; cdr3_aa: CASTRWAEDGYTF
v_call: TRBV20-1; cdr3_length: 14; j_call: TRBJ2-1; cdr3_aa: CSARLRAGGDEQFF
v_call: TRBV12-3/TRBV12-4; cdr3_length: 14; j_call: TRBJ2-3; cdr3_aa: CASAPGGGTDTQYF
v_call: TRBV28; cdr3_length: 15; j_call: TRBJ2-2; cdr3_aa: CASSLFRGNTGELFF
v_call: TRBV4-1; cdr3_length: 15; j_call: TRBJ2-7; cdr3_aa: CASSRGQGFSYEQYF
v_call: TRBV10-3; cdr3_length: 16; j_call: TRBJ2-7; cdr3_aa: CAISELERGGLYEQYF
v_call: TRBV21-1; cdr3_length: 20; j_call: TRBJ2-3; cdr3_aa: CASSKRSPARRDGYTDTQYF
v_call: TRBV7-9; cdr3_length: 14; j_call: TRBJ1-1; cdr3_aa: CASNQKPMNTEAFF
v_call: TRBV29-1; cdr3_length: 18; j_call: TRBJ1-1; cdr3_aa: CSVEDYSLSISNSGEAFF
v_call: TRBV3-1; cdr3_length: 22; j_call: TRBJ1-5; cdr3_aa: CASSQEGTDLRINGFSNQPQHF